A single sample gave rise to the 18 T cell receptor beta chains below, sequenced in a study of blood T cell repertoires in COVID-19. Clones were read by immunoSEQ multiplex PCR, and TCRdb kept only the in-frame ones, dropping some. The data show 150,000 to 200,000 clones, approximately 79% seen once. Sequenced: peripheral blood. The receptors here all came from a woman aged 80 or over with acute or convalescent COVID-19.

The chain joins TRBV11-3 to TRBJ2-1; maybe TRBD1 (5 bases). Per the germline V gene, CDR1 is SGHNT and CDR2 is YENEEA. V lost 5 bases to trimming and J lost 0 bases, with 11 bases between them. There are 15 residues in the CDR3. This CDR3 reads CASSPTASSYNEQFF. Here the CDR3 DNA reads TGTGCCAGCAGCCCGACAGCCAGCTCCTACAATGAGCAGTTCTTC.

V usage is TRBV21-1 and J usage is TRBJ1-2. TRBV21-1 is labeled a pseudogene. This CDR3 is 14 amino acids long. The CDR3 protein is CASSKAQNSSGYTF. For the CDR3, the DNA is TGTGCCAGCAGCAAAGCCCAAAACTCAAGTGGCTACACCTTC.

V gene TRBV11-2 combines with J gene TRBJ2-1, with 11 bases identical to TRBD2. Per germline, CDR1 SGHAT and CDR2 FQNNGV. Unmatched junction bases numbered 6, after V lost 4 bases and J lost 7 bases. CDR3 length: 15 amino acids. The CDR3 region has the DNA TGTGCCAGCAGCTCAAGACTAGCGGGATTGAATGAGCAGTTCTTC. Translation gives CASSSRLAGLNEQFF. Together with reference TRBV11-2 and TRBJ2-1, the CDR3 gives the full variable domain: EAGVAQSPRYKIIEKRQSVAFWCNPISGHATLYWYQQILGQGPKLLIQFQNNGVVDDSQLPKDRFSAERLKGVDSTLKIQPAKLEDSAVYLCASSSRLAGLNEQFFGPGTRLTVL.

A few counts support this clone. This chain joins TRBV11-2 and TRBJ2-1, with a weak D call TRBD1 (6 bases). The CDR3 has 15 amino acids. Germline values: CDR1 SGHAT, CDR2 FQNNGV. The ends were cut back, 5 bases at V and 6 bases at J, with 17 bases in the middle. Here the CDR3 reads CASSPSGEVGNEQFF. CDR3 nucleotide sequence: TGTGCCAGCAGCCCCTCAGGGGAAGTCGGCAATGAGCAGTTCTTC.

The gene calls are TRBV5-6 and TRBJ1-1; D is unclear. Germline assignment: CDR1 SGHDT and CDR2 YYEEEE. The V and J ends lost 4 bases and 10 bases respectively, with 35 bases between them. The CDR3 loop spans 19 amino acids. The CDR3 DNA reads as TGTGCCAGCAGCAATTCGGTATCCAGAGACTTTACCGATTATAGACGAGCTTTCTTT. Translated: CASSNSVSRDFTDYRRAFF.

The genes are TRBV18 and TRBJ1-1; TRBD1 agrees at 7 bases. V shed 2 bases, J shed 3 bases, and the junction held 6 bases outside the gene matches. CDR3 length: 15 amino acids. Per germline, CDR1 KGHSH and CDR2 LQKENI. CDR3 sequence: CASSPITRGDTEAFF. For the CDR3, the DNA is TGTGCCAGCTCACCAATTACCAGGGGGGACACTGAAGCTTTCTTT.

The chain recombines TRBV24-1 with TRBJ1-2, with 8 bases aligning to TRBD1. Germline CDR1 and CDR2: KGHDR and SFDVKD. This CDR3 has 16 residues. V lost 3 bases, J lost 5 bases, and 10 bases stayed unmatched. DNA for the CDR3: TGTGCCACCAGTGATACTACAGGGGGAGATCTTTATGGCTACACCTTC. Its protein is CATSDTTGGDLYGYTF.

The J gene is TRBJ1-2, the V gene TRBV28, with 8 positions matching TRBD1. The V gene end was trimmed by 7 bases and the J gene end by 7 bases; junction bases not matched to a gene: 8. From germline, CDR1 is MDHEN and CDR2 SYDVKM. The length of the CDR3 is 13 residues. Here the CDR3 reads CASISGQGGGYTF. In DNA form, the CDR3 reads TGTGCCAGCATTTCTGGACAGGGTGGTGGCTACACCTTC.

The chain recombines TRBV2 with TRBJ1-2; 7 bases fit TRBD1. V gave up 4 bases and J gave up 2 bases; unmatched junction bases: 7. The germline gives CDR1 SNHLY, CDR2 FYNNEI. This CDR3 is 15 amino acids long. CDR3 protein: CASSVLGDSNYGYTF. CDR3 sequence (DNA): TGTGCCAGCAGTGTGCTCGGGGACAGCAACTATGGCTACACCTTC.

V and J are TRBV28 and TRBJ1-6; the D is unclear. Trimming removed 4 bases from V and 0 bases from J, with 13 bases in between. CDR3 length equals 17 residues. Germline CDR1 and CDR2: MDHEN and SYDVKM. Here the CDR3 reads CASSYLIGSSYNSPLHF. As DNA, the CDR3 is TGTGCCAGCAGTTACCTAATAGGGAGCTCCTATAATTCACCCCTCCACTTT.

V is TRBV9 and J is TRBJ1-1; 7 bases are shared with TRBD1. Trimming took 3 bases from V and 5 from J; bases not matched to a gene: 4. From germline, CDR1 is SGDLS and CDR2 YYNGEE. CDR3 size: 13 residues. The CDR3 DNA sequence: TGTGCCAGCAGCGGACAGGGTCGTACTGAAGCTTTCTTT. Protein product: CASSGQGRTEAFF.

This clone was seen only once. The V and J genes are TRBV7-2 and TRBJ2-7, with 9 bases identical to TRBD2. V was pared by 5 bases and J by 6 bases, with 8 bases of the junction left unmatched. CDR3 size: 14 residues. Germline V lookup: CDR1 SGHTA, CDR2 FQGNSA. CDR3 residues: CASSPSGLAIEQYF. The CDR3, as DNA: TGTGCCAGCAGCCCCAGCGGACTAGCGATCGAGCAGTACTTC.

The sample holds a few counts of this clone. The chain recombines TRBV10-2 with TRBJ2-5; the D gene is possibly TRBD2 (6 bases). V shed 8 bases and J shed 1 base, with 11 bases lying between them. Germline V gene sequence: CDR1 WSHSY, CDR2 SAAADI. The CDR3 runs 13 residues. The chain's CDR3 is CASARGAQETQYF. The CDR3 DNA reads as TGCGCCAGCGCCCGCGGGGCCCAAGAGACCCAGTACTTC.

This sequence joins TRBV7-2 and TRBJ1-5, with D unclear. Between the trimmed V and J ends, which lost 1 base and 3 bases, there was a span of 7 bases. Germline CDR1 SGHTA, CDR2 FQGNSA. The CDR3 is 14 residues long. The chain's CDR3 is CASSLGQYNQPQHF. In DNA, the CDR3 is TGTGCCAGCAGCTTAGGGCAGTACAATCAGCCCCAGCATTTT.

This chain uses TRBV4-3 with TRBJ2-1, with D tentatively TRBD2 (6 bases). The V end was cut by 3 bases, the J end by 4 bases, with 16 bases between. CDR3 length equals 16 residues. Germline-derived CDR1 and CDR2 are LGHNA and YSLEER. This CDR3 is CASSQTRRVWYNEQFF. CDR3 nucleotide sequence: TGCGCCAGCAGCCAGACGAGGAGGGTTTGGTACAATGAGCAGTTCTTC.

In nucleotides, the CDR3 is TGCGCCAGCAGCCAAGAAACGTCGGCTAGCGGGAGTCGGTCCTACAATGAGCAGTTCTTC. Its translation is CASSQETSASGSRSYNEQFF. The chain combines TRBV4-1 with TRBJ2-1; 10 nucleotides match TRBD2. This CDR3 comprises 20 residues. The germline V gene encodes CDR1 MGHRA and CDR2 YSYEKL. V was pared by 0 bases and J by 1 base, with 12 bases of the junction left unmatched.

The chain recombines TRBV9 with TRBJ2-1; 9 nucleotides match TRBD2. CDR1 SGDLS and CDR2 YYNGEE come from the germline V gene. V shed 4 bases, J shed 7 bases, and the junction held 9 bases outside the gene matches. This CDR3 is built from 15 residues. In nucleotides, the CDR3 is TGTGCCAGCAGCTGGGGACTAGCCGTTAGGAATGAGCAGTTCTTC. It specifies CASSWGLAVRNEQFF.

This chain connects TRBV14 to TRBJ2-5; 8 bases align to TRBD1. The CDR3 is made up of 15 amino acids. The V gene end was trimmed by 1 base and the J gene end by 5 bases; junction bases not matched to a gene: 6. Germline CDR1 and CDR2: SGHDN and FVKESK. DNA for the CDR3: TGTGCCAGCAGCCAAGTCGGGACAGGAAGGGAGACCCAGTACTTC. This sequence encodes CASSQVGTGRETQYF.